This T cell receptor beta chain was identified in a study of T-cell reconstitution after alpha-beta-depleted transplantation in children. Unique molecular identifiers were incorporated during preparation of the TCRbeta library. TCRdb called the PCR reads again in MiXCR, with one record for every CDR3 protein. The repertoire has about 240,000 distinct CDR3 sequences, about 25% of them found once; the top ten carry about 2.6%. Germline lookup yields CDR1 SGHTA and CDR2 FQGNSA. This CDR3 comprises 15 residues. Trimming at V came to 3 bases and at J to 2 bases, leaving 5 bases not matched to a gene. Whole-study results and caveats: Most T-cell counts and diversity one year after the transplant came from T cells that were newly produced.

Comments on this clonotype: Its antigen is still unknown.

The chain employs TRBV7-2 and TRBJ2-3; 7 bases line up with TRBD2. The receptor was derived from a girl aged 2 to 10 with Fanconi anemia, due to receive a stem cell transplant. The starting material was PBMCs, obtained before TCRalphabeta/CD19-depleted stem cell transplant. This chain's CDR3 is CASSFTGTTTDTQYF. CDR3 DNA sequence: TGTGCCAGCAGCTTTACCGGGACTACCACAGATACGCAGTATTTT.